This record looks at one T cell receptor (beta chain) sequence and its context. Its antigen is not known. Trimming removed 0 bases from V and 6 bases from J; junction bases left unmatched: 3. The germline V gene has CDR1 MNHEY and CDR2 SVGAGI. The CDR3 is made up of 14 amino acids. The sample comes from a study of vaccination and CD4 T cells after COVID-19. About the study: Cultures designated as controls were supplied with a CEFX pool, an HIV-1 Nef pool, or no peptide.

Treatment described: approximately 9-day PBMC culture with coronavirus spike peptide pools or control peptides (ViraFEST assay). The Oncomine TCR Beta short-read assay sequenced DNA from cultured CD4+ T cells. TCRdb itself ran the PCR reads through MiXCR, one entry per CDR3 protein. The sample carries about 9,000 distinct CDR3 sequences, 23% recorded once. Sequenced material: cultured CD4+ T cells from blood. V usage is TRBV6-5 and J usage is TRBJ2-7, with 9 bases identical to TRBD1. This TCR was sampled from a human donor with COVID-19. In nucleotides, the CDR3 is TGTGCCAGCAGTTACTCCGGGACAGGGTCCGAGCAGTACTTC. Its translation is CASSYSGTGSEQYF.